The 25 T cell receptor beta chains given below trace back to one sample, sequenced in a study of T cells in Graves' hyperthyroidism and ophthalmopathy. RNA transcripts were the template for amplifying TCR beta CDR3 regions. First-round RT-PCR targeting the TCR CDR3 was performed with the HTBI primer set. From the multiplex PCR reads, TCRdb called clonotypes with MiXCR, one entry per CDR3 protein. The sample consists of approximately 400,000 distinct CDR3 sequences, roughly 14% of them appearing once. The sequencing sample was made of blood. The receptors stem from a man aged 25 to 40 with Graves' hyperthyroidism that later progressed to Graves' ophthalmopathy.

This clonotype was recorded at least ten times. This CDR3 is CSVETQGDYGYTF. CDR3 sequence (DNA): TGCAGCGTTGAAACGCAGGGGGACTATGGCTACACCTTC. The chain uses TRBV29-1 and TRBJ1-2; TRBD1 agrees at 7 bases. The CDR3 loop spans 13 amino acids. The V segment lost 2 bases and the J segment 3 bases; nucleotides outside the gene matches: 3. From germline, CDR1 is SQVTM and CDR2 ANQGSEA.

The chain has TRBV29-1 and TRBJ1-1; the D gene is possibly TRBD1 (6 bases). The V gene's germline CDR1 is SQVTM and CDR2 ANQGSEA. The CDR3 runs 12 residues. The V end was cut by 7 bases, the J end by 1 base, with 10 bases between. CDR3 coding DNA: TGCAGCGCAGGACAGCCGAACACTGAAGCTTTCTTT. Translating gives CSAGQPNTEAFF.

This clonotype was counted ten times or more. This rearrangement joins TRBV29-1 to TRBJ2-7, with 7 bases aligning to TRBD1. Trimming cost V 2 bases and J 2 bases; bases outside gene matches: 6. The CDR3 extends over 14 amino acids. Germline lookup yields CDR1 SQVTM and CDR2 ANQGSEA. The CDR3 here is CSVEMMDRPYEQYF. As DNA, the CDR3 is TGCAGCGTTGAAATGATGGACAGGCCCTACGAGCAGTACTTC.

This clonotype was detected ten times or more. The chain is built from TRBV24-1 and TRBJ1-5, with unresolved D. The CDR3 is 13 residues long. In germline, CDR1 is KGHDR, CDR2 SFDVKD. Trimming removed 6 bases at V and 3 bases at J, with 8 bases between. CDR3 bases: TGTGCCACCAGTAGGAGCCTCAATCAGCCCCAGCATTTT. Amino acids: CATSRSLNQPQHF.

This clonotype was observed many times. The chain uses TRBV16 and TRBJ2-1, with 7 bases lining up with TRBD1. The CDR3 length is 14 residues. Germline-derived CDR1 and CDR2 are KGHSY and FQNENV. J was trimmed by 6 bases and V by 5 bases; bases with no gene match: 7. CDR3 loop: CASSKTGKVNEQFF. CDR3 coding DNA: TGTGCCAGCAGCAAGACAGGGAAGGTCAATGAGCAGTTCTTC.

The chain employs TRBV28 and TRBJ1-2, with 8 nucleotides matching TRBD1. Germline loops: CDR1 MDHEN, CDR2 SYDVKM. The CDR3 has 14 residues. The trim removed 2 bases at V and 5 bases at J, leaving 4 bases unmatched. This CDR3 reads CASSLLQGAYGYTF. The CDR3 DNA is TGTGCCAGCAGTTTACTGCAGGGGGCGTATGGCTACACCTTC.

This clonotype was seen many times. The chain is built from TRBV7-3 and TRBJ2-5; D is uncertain. V lost 5 bases and J 4 bases, leaving 17 bases between the germline ends. The V gene's germline CDR1 is SGHTA and CDR2 FQGTGA. The CDR3 covers 15 residues. CDR3 protein: CASSGSLGMGETQYF. CDR3 sequence (DNA): TGTGCCAGCAGCGGAAGTCTGGGTATGGGAGAGACCCAGTACTTC.

This chain uses TRBV19 with TRBJ1-2, with TRBD1 matching 7 bases. J was trimmed by 6 bases and V by 6 bases; bases with no gene match: 16. The CDR3 has 16 amino acids. CDR1 and CDR2 from the germline V gene are LNHDA and SQIVND (reference sequence). The CDR3 reads CASSGEGQIIRNGYTF. CDR3 nucleotide sequence: TGTGCCAGTAGCGGAGAGGGACAGATAATTCGGAATGGCTACACCTTC. Drawing the rest from reference TRBV19 and TRBJ1-2, the complete variable domain is DGGITQSPKYLFRKEGQNVTLSCEQNLNHDAMYWYRQDPGQGLRLIYYSQIVNDFQKGDIAEGYSVSREKKESFPLTVTSAQKNPTAFYLCASSGEGQIIRNGYTFGSGTRLTVV.

The chain is built from TRBV18 and TRBJ2-5; 8 bases are a match to TRBD1. The CDR3 consists of 15 residues. J gave up 4 bases and V 0 bases, and 4 bases lay outside the gene matches. CDR1 KGHSH and CDR2 LQKENI come from the germline V gene. The CDR3 nucleotides read TGTGCCAGCTCACCACCCGGACAGGGTGGAGAGACCCAGTACTTC. It encodes CASSPPGQGGETQYF. The whole variable domain, remainder taken from reference TRBV18 and TRBJ2-5, is NAGVMQNPRHLVRRRGQEARLRCSPMKGHSHVYWYRQLPEEGLKFMVYLQKENIIDESGMPKERFSAEFPKEGPSILRIQQVVRGDSAAYFCASSPPGQGGETQYFGPGTRLLVL.

This clonotype has at least ten counts. J is TRBJ2-3 and V is TRBV6-1, with D tentatively TRBD2 (7 bases). In germline, CDR1 is MNHNS, CDR2 SASEGT. The V gene lost 6 bases and the J gene lost 5 bases, with 15 bases spanning the gap. The CDR3 has 14 residues. CDR3 DNA: TGTGCCAGCAGACTGGGGGGGCCGGGAGATACGCAGTATTTT. It codes for CASRLGGPGDTQYF.

Comments on this clonotype: This likely comes from a read error, as the CDR3 has no conserved phenylalanine or tryptophan at its end. This rearrangement joins TRBV7-6 to TRBJ2-7; D gene unclear. The CDR3 loop spans 13 amino acids. Per the germline V gene, CDR1 is SGHVS and CDR2 is FNYEAQ. V was shortened by 0 bases and J by 3 bases, with 6 bases between the two germline ends. The CDR3: CASSLAADYEQYY. The CDR3 coding sequence is TGTGCCAGCAGCTTAGCGGCCGACTACGAGCAGTACTAC.

The table lists this clonotype with a few counts. CDR3 coding DNA: TGTGCCAGCAGTTCACACCGGGACAGGGGGCGAGATGAAAAACTGTTTTTT. It encodes CASSSHRDRGRDEKLFF. The chain is built from TRBV11-3 and TRBJ1-4; 12 bases match TRBD1. Trimming at V came to 6 bases and at J to 6 bases, leaving 11 bases not matched to a gene. This CDR3 is 17 amino acids long. In germline, CDR1 is SGHNT, CDR2 YENEEA.

This clonotype was observed at least ten times. J is TRBJ1-1 and V is TRBV28; TRBD1 matches 8 bases. This CDR3 has 15 residues. The V gene end was trimmed by 6 bases and the J gene end by 2 bases; junction bases not matched to a gene: 8. Looked up from germline, CDR1 is MDHEN and CDR2 is SYDVKM. The CDR3 loop is CASRNWGTGNTEAFF. CDR3 sequence (DNA): TGTGCCAGCAGAAACTGGGGGACAGGCAACACTGAAGCTTTCTTT. Based on the CDR3 plus reference TRBV28 and TRBJ1-1, the full variable domain is DVKVTQSSRYLVKRTGEKVFLECVQDMDHENMFWYRQDPGLGLRLIYFSYDVKMKEKGDIPEGYSVSREKKERFSLILESASTNQTSMYLCASRNWGTGNTEAFFGQGTRLTVV.

The chain carries TRBV29-1 and TRBJ2-5; 7 bases match TRBD1. Per the germline V gene, CDR1 is SQVTM and CDR2 is ANQGSEA. V gave up 6 bases and J gave up 4 bases; unmatched junction bases: 8. The CDR3 is made up of 13 amino acids. DNA for the CDR3: TGCAGCGTCGCACTAAGGGGGCGAGAGACCCAGTACTTC. It is translated as CSVALRGRETQYF.

At least ten counts were recorded for this clonotype. The V and J genes are TRBV11-2 and TRBJ1-5, with D possibly TRBD1 on 6 matching bases. The ends were cut back, 5 bases at V and 0 bases at J, with 14 bases in the middle. The CDR3 sequence is 16 residues long. From germline, CDR1 is SGHAT and CDR2 FQNNGV. The CDR3 region is CASSPRGADSNQPQHF. CDR3 nucleotide sequence: TGTGCCAGCAGCCCCAGGGGCGCGGATAGCAATCAGCCCCAGCATTTT.

This clonotype was counted at least ten times. This chain uses TRBV14 with TRBJ1-1; no firm D call. The germline V gene has CDR1 SGHDN and CDR2 FVKESK. This CDR3 has 12 amino acids. Trimming removed 0 bases at V and 10 bases at J, with 9 bases between. CDR3 protein: CASSQDPSGAFF. CDR3 DNA: TGTGCCAGCAGCCAAGACCCGTCAGGAGCTTTCTTT.

This clonotype was seen repeatedly, ten times or more. The V and J genes are TRBV10-3 and TRBJ1-1, with 8 positions matching TRBD1. Trimming removed 10 bases from V and 2 bases from J; junction bases left unmatched: 6. Germline V CDR1 and CDR2: ENHRY, SYGVKD. The length of the CDR3 is 13 residues. The CDR3 is CATQQGVNTEAFF. Here the CDR3 DNA reads TGTGCCACCCAACAGGGGGTAAACACTGAAGCTTTCTTT.

The chain links TRBV5-5 to TRBJ1-1; maybe TRBD1 (5 bases). The length of the CDR3 is 14 residues. From germline, CDR1 is SGHKS and CDR2 YYEKEE (reference sequence). Trimming took off 0 bases at V and 1 base at J, with 7 bases between the two ends. For the CDR3, the DNA is TGTGCCAGCAGCTTGGCCGACAGGAACACTGAAGCTTTCTTT. Protein: CASSLADRNTEAFF. The full variable domain, in which reference TRBV5-5 and TRBJ1-1 provide the parts outside the CDR3, is DAGVTQSPTHLIKTRGQQVTLRCSPISGHKSVSWYQQVLGQGPQFIFQYYEKEERGRGNFPDRFSARQFPNYSSELNVNALLLGDSALYLCASSLADRNTEAFFGQGTRLTVV.

This clonotype was counted a few times. The chain recombines TRBV5-1 with TRBJ1-6; no reliable D call. Germline loops: CDR1 SGHRS, CDR2 YFSETQ. V dropped 4 bases and J dropped 0 bases, with 11 bases sitting between them. The CDR3 sequence is 16 residues long. CDR3 region: CASSPLGSSYNSPLHF. In nucleotides, the CDR3 is TGCGCCAGCAGCCCGCTGGGGAGCTCCTATAATTCACCCCTCCACTTT.

This clonotype was seen repeatedly, ten times or more. This rearrangement joins TRBV6-1 to TRBJ2-3; D perhaps matches TRBD1 (6 bases). The V gene's germline CDR1 is MNHNS and CDR2 SASEGT. CDR3 size: 15 residues. V lost 7 bases to trimming and J lost 4 bases, with 18 bases between them. CDR3 region: CASTSALGGPDTQYF. The CDR3 DNA reads TGTGCCAGCACCTCGGCCCTAGGGGGACCAGATACGCAGTATTTT.

This chain uses TRBV12-5 with TRBJ1-1; D not certain. Germline values: CDR1 LGHNT, CDR2 FRNRAP. V gave up 1 base and J gave up 5 bases, with 8 bases separating them. This CDR3 is 13 amino acids long. CDR3 loop: CASGLGVGTEAFF. The CDR3 DNA reads as TGTGCTAGTGGTTTGGGGGTAGGGACTGAAGCTTTCTTT.

This clonotype appeared many times. V is TRBV10-3 and J is TRBJ2-2, with D unclear. Trimming stripped 3 bases from V and 6 bases from J, with 14 bases between. The CDR3 covers 15 residues. Germline CDR1 reads ENHRY; CDR2 reads SYGVKD. Here the CDR3 DNA reads TGTGCCATCAGTGACAGCTCGAGAGACTCCGGGGAGCTGTTTTTT. Its protein is CAISDSSRDSGELFF.

This clonotype was detected many times. The genes are TRBV7-9 and TRBJ2-3; TRBD1 matches 9 bases. V lost 6 bases, J lost 0 bases, and 10 bases stayed unmatched. CDR3 length: 17 residues. Germline V lookup: CDR1 SEHNR, CDR2 FQNEAQ (reference sequence). The DNA for the CDR3 is TGTGCCAGCAGGTCGCGTTATGGGACAGGGAGCACAGATACGCAGTATTTT. It is translated as CASRSRYGTGSTDTQYF.

This clonotype occurred many times. The chain links TRBV20-1 to TRBJ2-1; possibly TRBD1 for D (6 bases). V lost 4 bases to trimming and J lost 4 bases, with 14 bases between them. The V gene's germline CDR1 is DFQATT and CDR2 SNEGSKA (reference sequence). The CDR3 sequence is 14 residues long. The CDR3 DNA is TGCAGTGCTATACAGGGCCCCCCATACAATGAGCAGTTCTTC. It codes for CSAIQGPPYNEQFF.

The rearrangement links TRBV10-2 to TRBJ2-7; 9 nucleotides line up with TRBD2. This CDR3 comprises 15 residues. V lost 4 bases to trimming and J lost 3 bases; unmatched junction nucleotides: 7. Germline V CDR1 and CDR2: WSHSY, SAAADI. The CDR3 spells CASSVRRGGGYEQYF. The CDR3 bases are TGCGCCAGCAGTGTCAGGCGGGGGGGCGGCTACGAGCAGTACTTC.